This T cell receptor beta chain was recorded in a study of blood T cells in healthy people across ages. Germline CDR1 and CDR2: LNHNV and YYDKDF (reference sequence). V lost 1 base, J lost 3 bases, and 7 bases lay in between. The CDR3 runs to 14 residues. A remark on this clonotype: Its antigen is as yet unknown.

A second PCR of 7 to 11 cycles used a sample-barcoded 5' primer and a J-beta primer mix. A template-switch adaptor with 12 random nucleotides tagged each cDNA molecule. TCRdb processed the 5' RACE reads anew with MiXCR; each CDR3 protein has one entry. Found here are roughly 1.9 million distinct CDR3 sequences, about 39% of them singletons; the top ten hold 23%. Findings and caveats of the study: Per-million-T-cell TCR beta diversity fell roughly linearly with age.

What was sequenced was blood. This chain joins TRBV15 and TRBJ2-1, with D perhaps TRBD1 (6 bases). The source is a human donor in good health. The CDR3 DNA is TGTGCCACCAGCAGAGGGGGGCTCTACAATGAGCAGTTCTTC. Its protein product is CATSRGGLYNEQFF.